Below, 21 T cell receptor beta chains from the same sample are listed, as sequenced in a study of T cell repertoires in cytomegalovirus infection. TCRdb re-analysed the reads in MiXCR, keeping a single row per CDR3 protein. The table includes 250,000 to 300,000 distinct CDR3 sequences, 20% to 25% detected once. Their antigens remain unidentified. This specimen was cultured PBMCs, taken from culture after CMV antigen stimulation. These receptors all stem from a human donor in good health (CMV status not recorded). Some clones in this sample may be carry-over from other donors' samples.

At least ten counts were recorded for this clonotype. The gene calls are TRBV7-9 and TRBJ2-1; the D gene could be TRBD1 or TRBD2 (5 bases each). Per germline, CDR1 SEHNR and CDR2 FQNEAQ (reference sequence). V lost 0 bases and J lost 7, with 10 bases in between. The CDR3 has 14 residues. CDR3 loop: CASSLAGPSNEQFF. The CDR3 DNA sequence: TGTGCCAGCAGCTTAGCGGGACCTTCAAATGAGCAGTTCTTC.

Many counts were recorded for this clonotype. This chain links TRBV7-8 with TRBJ1-2, with D possibly TRBD1 on 6 matching bases. The CDR3 consists of 15 residues. Germline loops: CDR1 SGHVS, CDR2 FQNEAQ. With 0 bases removed from V and 7 bases from J, the gap between germline ends came to 15 bases. CDR3 protein: CASSLATAGGRGYTF. CDR3 nucleotide sequence: TGTGCCAGCAGCTTAGCCACAGCGGGGGGGCGTGGCTACACCTTC.

This clonotype has a count of ten or more. V usage is TRBV7-2 and J usage is TRBJ2-7; D uncertain. This CDR3 has 11 amino acids. With 4 bases removed from V and 4 bases from J, the gap between germline ends came to 5 bases. Germline values: CDR1 SGHTA, CDR2 FQGNSA. The chain's CDR3 is CASSSRYEQYF. As DNA, the CDR3 is TGTGCCAGCAGCTCAAGATACGAGCAGTACTTC. The entire variable domain, with the rest obtained from reference TRBV7-2 and TRBJ2-7, is as follows: GAGVSQSPSNKVTEKGKDVELRCDPISGHTALYWYRQSLGQGLEFLIYFQGNSAPDKSGLPSDRFSAERTGGSVSTLTIQRTQQEDSAVYLCASSSRYEQYFGPGTRLTVT.

The chain is built from TRBV19 and TRBJ1-2; D is undetermined. Germline V gene lookup returns CDR1 LNHDA and CDR2 SQIVND (reference sequence). The V gene lost 9 bases and the J gene lost 8 bases, with 13 bases spanning the gap. The CDR3 covers 11 residues. DNA of the CDR3: TGTGCCAGCCAGAGGACCGGGGGCTACACCTTC. Its translation is CASQRTGGYTF. Looking up the rest from reference TRBV19 and TRBJ1-2 gives the full variable domain: DGGITQSPKYLFRKEGQNVTLSCEQNLNHDAMYWYRQDPGQGLRLIYYSQIVNDFQKGDIAEGYSVSREKKESFPLTVTSAQKNPTAFYLCASQRTGGYTFGSGTRLTVV.

This clonotype has a handful of counts. V gene TRBV20-1 combines with J gene TRBJ1-1; D is unresolved. V lost 1 base and J lost 5, with 14 bases in between. CDR1 and CDR2 (germline): DFQATT, SNEGSKA (reference sequence). The length of the CDR3 is 14 residues. CDR3 DNA: TGCAGTGCTAGAGCTGACCGCATAGGGACTGAAGCTTTCTTT. This translates into CSARADRIGTEAFF.

The CDR3 coding sequence is TGTGCCAGCAGCCAATACACTGAAGCTTTCTTT. Translation: CASSQYTEAFF. The chain recombines TRBV6-2 or TRBV6-3 with TRBJ1-1; D not certain. V lost 6 bases and J lost 3, with 5 bases in between. In germline, CDR1 is MNHEY, CDR2 SVGEGT. The CDR3 has 11 residues.

This chain links TRBV12-3 or TRBV12-4 with TRBJ2-1; perhaps TRBD2 as D (6 bases). Deletions cut 4 bases from V and 7 bases from J, with 20 bases between. This CDR3 contains 16 residues. CDR3 loop: CASSSQPAGPWNEQFF. In DNA form, the CDR3 reads TGTGCCAGCAGTTCCCAACCAGCGGGTCCCTGGAATGAGCAGTTCTTC.

The sample holds a few counts of this clonotype. The genes are TRBV4-2 and TRBJ2-3; 12 bases agree with TRBD2. J lost 2 bases, V lost 5 bases, and 14 bases had no gene match. This CDR3 spans 19 amino acids. Germline lookup yields CDR1 LGHNA and CDR2 YNFKEQ. In DNA form, the CDR3 reads TGTGCCAGCAGCGAACAAAGGACTAGCGGGATACGTCACACAGATACGCAGTATTTT. Protein: CASSEQRTSGIRHTDTQYF.

V usage is TRBV5-1 and J usage is TRBJ2-1; maybe TRBD2 (5 bases). This CDR3 has 15 amino acids. V gave up 0 bases and J gave up 0 bases, with 7 bases separating them. Per germline, CDR1 SGHRS and CDR2 YFSETQ. CDR3 nucleotides: TGCGCCAGCAGCTTGGGGGAGAACTCCTACAATGAGCAGTTCTTC. Translating it yields CASSLGENSYNEQFF.

This chain links TRBV5-1 with TRBJ2-3, with D hard to call. The V end was cut by 5 bases, the J end by 0 bases, with 10 bases between. The length of the CDR3 is 14 residues. Germline V gene data show CDR1 as SGHRS and CDR2 as YFSETQ. The CDR3 reads CASSFVSSTDTQYF. The CDR3 DNA reads TGCGCCAGCAGTTTCGTGTCTAGCACAGATACGCAGTATTTT.

V is TRBV28 and J is TRBJ1-2, with D possibly matching TRBD1 (5 bases). Trimming removed 3 bases from V and 3 bases from J, with 14 bases in between. The CDR3 spans 15 residues. Germline values: CDR1 MDHEN, CDR2 SYDVKM. DNA of the CDR3: TGTGCCAGCAGTTTGTTCAGGGAGGAGCACTATGGCTACACCTTC. It yields the protein CASSLFREEHYGYTF.

The chain links TRBV7-6 to TRBJ1-6; 10 nucleotides align to TRBD1. Trimming cost V 2 bases and J 9 bases; bases outside gene matches: 7. In germline, CDR1 is SGHVS, CDR2 FNYEAQ. This CDR3 contains 16 residues. The CDR3 spells CASSLRDRGIGSPLHF. CDR3 coding DNA: TGTGCCAGCAGCTTAAGGGACAGGGGCATTGGTTCACCCCTCCACTTT.

This clonotype occurred many times. The rearrangement links TRBV19 to TRBJ2-3, with 9 bases lining up with TRBD1. The CDR3 covers 15 residues. From germline, CDR1 is LNHDA and CDR2 SQIVND (reference sequence). Trimming took 4 bases from V and 4 from J; bases not matched to a gene: 6. CDR3 bases: TGTGCCAGTAGTAAACCGGGACAGGGATCAGATACGCAGTATTTT. Its translation is CASSKPGQGSDTQYF.

CDR3 coding DNA: TGCAGTGCACCGACTAGCGGAGGTCGGACAGATACGCAGTATTTT. It yields the protein CSAPTSGGRTDTQYF. The J gene is TRBJ2-3, the V gene TRBV20-1; 9 bases align to TRBD2. Trimming removed 6 bases from V and 3 bases from J; junction bases left unmatched: 10. The CDR3 contains 15 residues. Germline V gene data show CDR1 as DFQATT and CDR2 as SNEGSKA (reference sequence).

The J gene is TRBJ1-6, the V gene TRBV27, with D hard to call. Germline loops: CDR1 MNHEY, CDR2 SMNVEV (reference sequence). The CDR3 has 14 residues. V lost 6 bases and J lost 7, with 13 bases in between. CDR3 DNA: TGTGCCAGCAGGGGAAACAGACGGAATTCACCCCTCCACTTT. This encodes CASRGNRRNSPLHF.

The gene calls are TRBV18 and TRBJ2-3; D is uncertain. The CDR3 sequence is 15 residues long. From germline, CDR1 is KGHSH and CDR2 LQKENI. The V gene lost 3 bases and the J gene lost 4 bases, with 14 bases spanning the gap. CDR3 in amino acids: CASSPQSQWADTQYF. The CDR3 region has the DNA TGTGCCAGCTCACCGCAGTCTCAATGGGCAGATACGCAGTATTTT.

The rearrangement links TRBV6-5 to TRBJ2-7, with 7 bases aligning to TRBD2. The germline V gene has CDR1 MNHEY and CDR2 SVGAGI. J was trimmed by 7 bases and V by 8 bases; bases with no gene match: 14. CDR3 size: 14 residues. This chain's CDR3 is CASPGDRGGGEQYV. DNA for the CDR3: TGTGCCAGCCCGGGGGATCGCGGGGGTGGTGAGCAGTACGTC.

J is TRBJ2-1 and V is TRBV6-2 or TRBV6-3; no clear D. Trimming took 2 bases from V and 8 from J, leaving 7 bases between them. CDR1 is MNHEY and CDR2 is SVGEGT in the germline V gene. This CDR3 has 12 amino acids. The chain's CDR3 is CASSYGWDEQFF. The CDR3 DNA reads TGTGCCAGCAGTTACGGGTGGGATGAGCAGTTCTTC.

This clonotype showed up many times. The chain carries TRBV12-3 or TRBV12-4 and TRBJ2-7; D unresolved. The CDR3 is made up of 14 amino acids. V dropped 4 bases and J dropped 2 bases, with 12 bases sitting between them. The CDR3 protein is CASSSYRGAYEQYF. The CDR3 nucleotides are TGTGCCAGCAGTTCCTACCGTGGAGCCTACGAGCAGTACTTC.

This rearrangement joins TRBV30 to TRBJ1-3; 8 bases align to TRBD1. Germline loops: CDR1 GTSNPN, CDR2 SVGIG (reference sequence). The CDR3 is made up of 15 amino acids. The ends lost 0 bases at V and 5 bases at J; junction bases unmatched: 6. CDR3 coding DNA: TGTGCCTGGAGTGTACGGACAGGGAGGAGAAACACCATATATTTT. It translates to CAWSVRTGRRNTIYF.

The chain uses TRBV4-1 and TRBJ1-1; D is undetermined. The CDR3 spans 13 residues. V lost 0 bases to trimming and J lost 4 bases, with 6 bases between them. Looked up from germline, CDR1 is MGHRA and CDR2 is YSYEKL. The CDR3 loop is CASSQEQTTEAFF. CDR3 nucleotides: TGCGCCAGCAGCCAAGAGCAGACCACTGAAGCTTTCTTT.